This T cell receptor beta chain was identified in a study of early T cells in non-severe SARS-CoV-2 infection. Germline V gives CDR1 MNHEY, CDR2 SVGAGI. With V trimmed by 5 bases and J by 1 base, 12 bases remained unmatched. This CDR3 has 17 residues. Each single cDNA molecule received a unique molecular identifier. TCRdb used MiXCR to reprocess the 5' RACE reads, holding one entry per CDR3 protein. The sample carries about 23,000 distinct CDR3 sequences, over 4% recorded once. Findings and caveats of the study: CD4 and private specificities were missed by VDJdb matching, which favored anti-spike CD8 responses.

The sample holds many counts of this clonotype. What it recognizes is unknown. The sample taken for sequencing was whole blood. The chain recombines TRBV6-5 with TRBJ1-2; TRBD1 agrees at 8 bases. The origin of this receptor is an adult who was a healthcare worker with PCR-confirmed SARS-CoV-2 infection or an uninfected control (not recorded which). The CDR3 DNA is TGTGCCAGCAGTGGGAGGGACAGGACCTCCTTTAACTATGGCTACACCTTC. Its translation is CASSGRDRTSFNYGYTF.